This T cell receptor (beta chain) was observed in a study of somatic mutations in cytotoxic T cells in rheumatoid arthritis. Some clones are missing from TCRdb's copy, which holds only in-frame ones; the method was immunoSEQ multiplex PCR. The sample shows roughly 30,000 clones, around 83% of them seen only once. The CDR3 extends over 14 amino acids. V lost 6 bases and J lost 2, with 10 bases in between. Germline loops: CDR1 PRHDT, CDR2 FYEKMQ (reference sequence). V usage is TRBV13 and J usage is TRBJ1-4; a weak D match, TRBD1 (5 bases). The sequenced sample was CD8+ T cells sorted from blood. This TCR was sampled from an adult with rheumatoid arthritis. CDR3 loop: CASRPQGTNEKLFF. The CDR3 region has the DNA TGTGCCAGCAGGCCTCAGGGCACTAATGAAAAACTGTTTTTT.